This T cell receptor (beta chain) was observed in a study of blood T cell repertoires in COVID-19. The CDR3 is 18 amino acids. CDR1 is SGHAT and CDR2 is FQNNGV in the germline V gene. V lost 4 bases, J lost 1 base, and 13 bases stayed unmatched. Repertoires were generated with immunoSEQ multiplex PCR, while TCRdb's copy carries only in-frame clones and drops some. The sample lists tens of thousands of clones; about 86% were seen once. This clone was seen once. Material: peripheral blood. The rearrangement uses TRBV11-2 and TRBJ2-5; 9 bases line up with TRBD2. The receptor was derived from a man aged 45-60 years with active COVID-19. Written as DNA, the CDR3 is TGTGCCAGCAGCTCTCGTTTTGCGGGGGGGCACATCCAAGAGACCCAGTACTTC. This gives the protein CASSSRFAGGHIQETQYF.